What follows are 23 T cell receptor beta chains derived from one specimen sequenced in a study of spatial heterogeneity in lung cancer. Regarding time point: sample taken at primary tumor resection. The study sequenced unsorted whole RNA from tumor, nontumor lung or frozen PBMC. TCRdb ran MiXCR on the 5' RACE reads and lists one entry per CDR3 protein. The sample carries more than 50,000 distinct CDR3 sequences, roughly 7% recorded once. Material: PBMCs, obtained at surgery. The receptors shown here come from a female donor with early-stage non-small cell lung cancer.

This clonotype was observed a few times. This chain connects TRBV5-4 to TRBJ2-1; D perhaps matches TRBD2 (6 bases). V was pared by 7 bases and J by 8 bases, with 19 bases between. Germline V CDR1 and CDR2: SGHNT, YYREEE (reference sequence). This CDR3 spans 14 amino acids. The CDR3 here is CASSALAGRDEQFF. The DNA of the CDR3 is TGTGCCAGCTCCGCCTTGGCGGGGCGGGATGAGCAGTTCTTC.

This clonotype was observed at least ten times. V is TRBV3-1 and J is TRBJ2-2; D possibly corresponds to TRBD1 (6 bases). Germline assignment: CDR1 LGHDT and CDR2 YNNKEL (reference sequence). There are 16 residues in the CDR3. Trimming removed 5 bases at V and 0 bases at J, with 13 bases between. The CDR3 DNA reads TGTGCCAGCAGCTTTAACAGGGTAACGAACACCGGGGAGCTGTTTTTT. Its translation: CASSFNRVTNTGELFF.

This clonotype appeared many times. The chain uses TRBV7-3 and TRBJ2-6; 9 positions match TRBD1. The germline V gene encodes CDR1 SGHTA and CDR2 FQGTGA. Trimming removed 5 bases from V and 0 bases from J; junction bases left unmatched: 8. CDR3 length: 18 amino acids. CDR3 sequence (DNA): TGTGCCAGCAGCCCTCGACAGGGGGAGGGCTCTGGGGCCAACGTCCTGACTTTC. This sequence encodes CASSPRQGEGSGANVLTF.

The sample holds a few counts of this clonotype. V and J are TRBV5-1 and TRBJ1-2; D perhaps matches TRBD1 (5 bases). Deletions cut 1 base from V and 8 bases from J, with 15 bases between. The CDR3 has 14 residues. Germline-derived CDR1 and CDR2 are SGHRS and YFSETQ. DNA for the CDR3: TGCGCCAGCAGCTTGATGGGGCGGTACGACGGCTACACCTTC. This encodes CASSLMGRYDGYTF.

This clonotype was seen a handful of times. CDR3 nucleotide sequence: TGTGCCAGCGGGGGTCGGCACTGGTATAGCAATCAGCCCCAGCATTTT. This translates into CASGGRHWYSNQPQHF. The V gene is TRBV6-2 or TRBV6-3, the J gene TRBJ1-5; D possibly corresponds to TRBD1 (5 bases). Germline lookup yields CDR1 MNHEY and CDR2 SVGEGT. Between the trimmed V and J ends, which lost 8 bases and 0 bases, there was a span of 17 bases. The CDR3 spans 16 residues.

In this sample, this clonotype turned up a few times. The genes are TRBV29-1 and TRBJ2-1, with 7 bases lining up with TRBD1. Germline V gene sequence: CDR1 SQVTM, CDR2 ANQGSEA. V dropped 6 bases and J dropped 0; count of bases not matched to a gene: 5. The CDR3 has 14 residues. CDR3 DNA: TGCAGCGTCGAGGGGGCGACCTCCTACAATGAGCAGTTCTTC. Protein sequence: CSVEGATSYNEQFF.

This clonotype came up many times. The V call is TRBV6-6, the J call TRBJ1-2; maybe TRBD1 (5 bases). This CDR3 is 16 amino acids long. V was trimmed by 8 bases and J by 4 bases, leaving 23 bases between them. CDR1 is MNHNY and CDR2 is SVGAGI in the germline V gene (reference sequence). CDR3 DNA: TGTGCCAGCTTCCTGCTCCTCGGGACCGGACCCTATGGCTACACCTTC. It codes for CASFLLLGTGPYGYTF.

This clonotype was observed many times. The chain links TRBV18 to TRBJ2-7; D is possibly TRBD2 (6 bases). The CDR3 length is 15 residues. Germline CDR1 is KGHSH and CDR2 is LQKENI. Trimming shortened V by 4 bases and J by 2 bases, and 15 bases separated the two germline ends. This CDR3 is CASSRARGRTYEQYF. CDR3 in DNA: TGTGCCAGCTCACGGGCGCGAGGGAGGACCTACGAGCAGTACTTC. The full variable domain, in which reference TRBV18 and TRBJ2-7 provide the parts outside the CDR3, is NAGVMQNPRHLVRRRGQEARLRCSPMKGHSHVYWYRQLPEEGLKFMVYLQKENIIDESGMPKERFSAEFPKEGPSILRIQQVVRGDSAAYFCASSRARGRTYEQYFGPGTRLTVT.

This sequence joins TRBV10-3 and TRBJ1-4; possible D gene TRBD1, 6 bases. Germline V gives CDR1 ENHRY, CDR2 SYGVKD. The V and J ends lost 6 bases and 8 bases respectively, with 10 bases between them. This CDR3 is built from 12 residues. CDR3 nucleotides: TGTGCCATCAGCAGGGGAGACGAAAAACTGTTTTTT. Its translation: CAISRGDEKLFF.

This clonotype appeared many times. The chain joins TRBV4-3 to TRBJ1-2; D remains ambiguous. CDR3 length equals 15 residues. Trimming took off 3 bases at V and 0 bases at J, with 11 bases between the two ends. CDR1 is LGHNA and CDR2 is YSLEER in the germline V gene. The CDR3 spells CASSQVAATNYGYTF. The DNA for the CDR3 is TGCGCCAGCAGCCAGGTGGCAGCCACTAACTATGGCTACACCTTC.

This clonotype was counted many times. This sequence joins TRBV7-2 and TRBJ2-2; no firm D call. Germline loops: CDR1 SGHTA, CDR2 FQGNSA. V lost 2 bases and J lost 0, with 7 bases in between. This CDR3 is 15 amino acids long. This CDR3 is CASSLSRPNTGELFF. The CDR3 region has the DNA TGTGCCAGCAGCTTAAGCCGACCGAACACCGGGGAGCTGTTTTTT.

This clonotype appeared a few times. The chain is built from TRBV9 and TRBJ2-7; D is possibly TRBD2 (5 bases). The CDR3 covers 14 residues. V gave up 2 bases and J gave up 2 bases, with 11 bases separating them. CDR1 is SGDLS, CDR2 YYNGEE, per germline. This CDR3 reads CASSVGAAAYEQYF. DNA of the CDR3: TGTGCCAGCAGCGTGGGAGCAGCAGCCTACGAGCAGTACTTC. The variable domain in full, completed from reference TRBV9 and TRBJ2-7, reads DSGVTQTPKHLITATGQRVTLRCSPRSGDLSVYWYQQSLDQGLQFLIQYYNGEERAKGNILERFSAQQFPDLHSELNLSSLELGDSALYFCASSVGAAAYEQYFGPGTRLTVT.

A note on this clonotype: A read error may produce the germline difference seen at one junction end. CDR3 nucleotides: TGTGCCAGTAAGAACGCGGGACTAGCGAATACCGGGGAGCTGTTTTTT. Translated, it gives CASKNAGLANTGELFF. This chain connects TRBV19 to TRBJ2-2; 10 nucleotides agree with TRBD2. The CDR3 length is 16 residues. The germline gives CDR1 LNHDA, CDR2 SQIVND (reference sequence).

This chain uses TRBV4-2 with TRBJ2-3; 12 positions agree with TRBD2. This CDR3 region has 16 residues. With 2 bases clipped from V and 5 bases from J, the junction kept 5 bases outside the gene matches. CDR1 is LGHNA and CDR2 is YNFKEQ in the germline V gene. The CDR3 is CASSQQPGLAGDTQYF. The CDR3 bases are TGTGCCAGCAGCCAACAACCGGGACTAGCGGGAGATACGCAGTATTTT.

The table lists this clonotype with a few counts. CDR3 sequence reads: CATSDSSGGAIYEQFF. CDR3 nucleotides: TGTGCCACCAGTGATTCAAGCGGGGGGGCCATCTATGAGCAGTTCTTC. The J gene is TRBJ2-1, the V gene TRBV24-1, with 10 bases matching TRBD2. The CDR3 runs to 16 residues. The germline gives CDR1 KGHDR, CDR2 SFDVKD. V lost 2 bases to trimming and J lost 8 bases; unmatched junction nucleotides: 8.

The V and J genes are TRBV25-1 and TRBJ1-1; no clear D. The CDR3 spans 16 residues. V lost 0 bases to trimming and J lost 3 bases, with 14 bases between them. The germline V gene encodes CDR1 MGHDK and CDR2 SYGVNS. The CDR3 protein is CASSEYLGSQDTEAFF. The CDR3 DNA reads as TGTGCCAGCAGTGAATATCTGGGCAGCCAGGACACTGAAGCTTTCTTT.

This clonotype was seen many times. This chain uses TRBV29-1 with TRBJ1-2; 10 bases align to TRBD1. The V gene end was trimmed by 4 bases and the J gene end by 2 bases; junction bases not matched to a gene: 13. This CDR3 has 17 residues. CDR1 is SQVTM and CDR2 is ANQGSEA in the germline V gene. The CDR3 DNA reads as TGCAGCGTTGGAGGAGGGGGACAGGGGAGCATCAACTATGGCTACACCTTC. Its translation is CSVGGGGQGSINYGYTF. The full variable domain, completed using reference TRBV29-1 and TRBJ1-2, is SAVISQKPSRDICQRGTSLTIQCQVDSQVTMMFWYRQQPGQSLTLIATANQGSEATYESGFVIDKFPISRPNLTFSTLTVSNMSPEDSSIYLCSVGGGGQGSINYGYTFGSGTRLTVV.

This clonotype was picked up a small number of times. V gene TRBV18 combines with J gene TRBJ2-1; possible D gene TRBD2, 6 bases. Germline V gene lookup returns CDR1 KGHSH and CDR2 LQKENI. V dropped 0 bases and J dropped 0 bases, with 15 bases sitting between them. The CDR3 sequence is 18 residues long. The DNA of the CDR3 is TGTGCCAGCTCACCACCGCGGGAAGTATCAAGCTCCTACAATGAGCAGTTCTTC. Translation gives CASSPPREVSSSYNEQFF.

This clonotype has a count of ten or more. The chain carries TRBV21-1 and TRBJ2-1; the table gives TRBD1 as D, unverified against the DNA. TRBV21-1 is an annotated pseudogene. The CDR3 sequence is 16 residues long. DNA for the CDR3: TGTGCCAGCAGCAAAGGGGGGAGACAGTCCACAGATGAGCAGTTCTTC. Residues: CASSKGGRQSTDEQFF.

This clonotype was counted ten times or more. J is TRBJ2-1 and V is TRBV12-3 or TRBV12-4; tentative D call: TRBD2 (5 bases). The CDR3 contains 12 residues. V dropped 3 bases and J dropped 10 bases, with 10 bases sitting between them. The CDR3 nucleotides read TGTGCCAGCAGTTTCCAGCGGCGCGAGCAGTTCTTC. Its protein is CASSFQRREQFF.

V is TRBV5-1 and J is TRBJ1-1; TRBD1 might be the D (6 bases). V was clipped by 7 bases and J by 6 bases, with 22 bases between them. Germline-derived CDR1 and CDR2 are SGHRS and YFSETQ. The CDR3 has 15 amino acids. CDR3 DNA: TGCGCCAGCTCTCTCGGGAGAACAGGGACTCCTGAAGCTTTCTTT. As protein: CASSLGRTGTPEAFF.

This clonotype was counted only a few times. This chain uses TRBV13 with TRBJ2-5; D could derive from TRBD1 or TRBD2 (5 bases each). The germline CDR1 and CDR2 sequences are PRHDT and FYEKMQ (reference sequence). The CDR3 contains 18 residues. V lost 0 bases, J lost 3 bases, and 20 bases lay in between. The CDR3 coding sequence is TGTGCCAGCAGCTTAGGCTCACCGGGACCCTTGAAAGAAGAGACCCAGTACTTC. Residues: CASSLGSPGPLKEETQYF.

This clonotype was recorded many times. The genes are TRBV7-9 and TRBJ2-1; 8 bases agree with TRBD1. The CDR3 runs to 15 residues. Germline CDR1 SEHNR, CDR2 FQNEAQ (reference sequence). The ends lost 6 bases at V and 4 bases at J; junction bases unmatched: 8. The CDR3, as DNA: TGTGCCAGCAGGTCCGCAGGGGGCGAATACAATGAGCAGTTCTTC. This gives the protein CASRSAGGEYNEQFF.